This TCR beta chain came from a study of shared clonotypes between healthy human individuals. Cells designated naive CD8 were CD45RO-negative and were positively selected for CCR7, with terminally differentiated effector memory CD45RA+ cells excluded. As originally analysed: With immunoSEQ giving junction-only sequences and no quality scores, filtering differed. Measured with immunoSEQ multiplex PCR; TCRdb has only the in-frame clones, and not every one. D and trimming come from the DNA, and the V and J calls and clone size come from that table. The sample shows just over 2,000,000 clones, about 95% of them seen only once. The CDR3 is 12 amino acids. CDR1 and CDR2 (germline): SGHKS, YYEKEE (reference sequence).

The receptor was derived from a man between 18 and 29 years old in good health. This chain connects TRBV5-5 to TRBJ1-1; no firm D call. Sequenced input: naive CD8+ T cells sorted from blood. The CDR3 nucleotides read TGTGCTTCAGCTTTGTGGGAGGGAGAAGCTTTCTTT. Amino acids: CASALWEGEAFF.